This T cell receptor (beta chain) comes out of a study of identical twins. Study-wide findings and caveats: Insertions ran lower in abundant cord blood beta clonotypes, though not in memory repertoires.

At least ten counts were recorded for this clonotype. The antigen is unknown. TCRdb re-called the 5' RACE reads with MiXCR, one entry per CDR3 protein. The table includes about 690,000 distinct CDR3 sequences, around 6.1% detected once. Trimming took 0 bases from V and 8 from J, leaving 18 bases between them. Germline CDR1 is SGHRS and CDR2 is YFSETQ. This CDR3 contains 16 residues. The sequence was obtained from a man aged 18 to 30 in good health. The sequencing input was naive T cells sorted from blood. The chain recombines TRBV5-1 with TRBJ2-1, with D uncertain. The CDR3 spells CASSLAPQRSGDEQFF. CDR3 DNA sequence: TGCGCCAGCAGCTTGGCCCCACAAAGAAGTGGAGATGAGCAGTTCTTC.